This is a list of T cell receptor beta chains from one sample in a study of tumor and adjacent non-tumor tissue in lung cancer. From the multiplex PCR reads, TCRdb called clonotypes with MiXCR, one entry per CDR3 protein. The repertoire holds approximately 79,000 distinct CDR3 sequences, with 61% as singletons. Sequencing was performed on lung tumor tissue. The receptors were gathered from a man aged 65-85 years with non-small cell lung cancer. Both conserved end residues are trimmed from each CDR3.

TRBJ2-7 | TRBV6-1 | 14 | ATTPPLTSGSYEQY
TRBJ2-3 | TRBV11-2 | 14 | TSIRPIAGVADTQY
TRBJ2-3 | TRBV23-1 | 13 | ASTHPGKRTDTQY
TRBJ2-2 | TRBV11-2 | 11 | ANSNQGAGELF
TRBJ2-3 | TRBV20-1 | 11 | SAATPGTDTQY
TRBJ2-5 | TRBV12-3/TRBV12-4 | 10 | ASSLTGETQY
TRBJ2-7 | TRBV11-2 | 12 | AGSPRTGGYEQY
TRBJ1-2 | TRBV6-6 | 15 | ASSYFAEPTHNYGYT
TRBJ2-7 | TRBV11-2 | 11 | ASCIDPGCEQY
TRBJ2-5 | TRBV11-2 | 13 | ASSTTGQGLETQY
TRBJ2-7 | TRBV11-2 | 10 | ASSRGARPLN
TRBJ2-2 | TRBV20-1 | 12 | SARPGRNTGELF
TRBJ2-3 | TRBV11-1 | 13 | ASGLLGRGTDTHY
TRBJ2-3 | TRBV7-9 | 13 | ASSLTAALTDTQY
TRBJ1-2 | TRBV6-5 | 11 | ASNAQGEYGYT
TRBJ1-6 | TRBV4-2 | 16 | ASSQDPPGGGGNSPLH
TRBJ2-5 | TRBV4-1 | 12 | ASSQGLGWETQY
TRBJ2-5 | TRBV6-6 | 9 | ARTDMDTQY
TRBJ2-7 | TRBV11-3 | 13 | ASSNGLRFGSEQY
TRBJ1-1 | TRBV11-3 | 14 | ARSRSGTNINTGAF
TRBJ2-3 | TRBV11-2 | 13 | ASSLGGRNTDTQY
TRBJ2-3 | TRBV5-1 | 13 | ASSPGVSSTDTQY
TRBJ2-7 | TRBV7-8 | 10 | ASSLSTLAQY
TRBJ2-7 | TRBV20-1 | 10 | SAILARYEQY
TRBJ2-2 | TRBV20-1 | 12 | GALYYATSGELF
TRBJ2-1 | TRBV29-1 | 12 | SGEDRTRYSVQF
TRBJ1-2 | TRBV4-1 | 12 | TSSQHRPGGGYI
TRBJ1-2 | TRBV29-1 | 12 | SFVPETGNYGYT
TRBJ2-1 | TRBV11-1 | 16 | ASNTRQLARGRKNEQF
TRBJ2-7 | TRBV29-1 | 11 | SVGERASFEQY
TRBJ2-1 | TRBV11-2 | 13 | ASRSWTASYNELF
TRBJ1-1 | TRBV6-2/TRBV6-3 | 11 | ASNSLMNTEAF
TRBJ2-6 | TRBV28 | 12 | ASSPAAGANALT
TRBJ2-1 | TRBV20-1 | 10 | NAVPRGNEQF
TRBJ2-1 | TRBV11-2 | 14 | SSSLVLAGSYNGQF
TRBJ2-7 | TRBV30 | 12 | AWRTDRGPYEQC
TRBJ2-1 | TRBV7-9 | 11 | ASSFPGGLREF
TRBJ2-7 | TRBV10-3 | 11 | ATSGGASYQEY
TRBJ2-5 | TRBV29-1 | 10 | SGGTPERSQY
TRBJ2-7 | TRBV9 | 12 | ASSVASGREEQY
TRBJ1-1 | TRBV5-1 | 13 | ASSLVQSLITEAF
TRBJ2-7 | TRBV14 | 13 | ASSQRTGLSSEQY